This TCR beta chain was identified in a study of blood T cell repertoires in COVID-19. Whole-study context: The cDNA or gDNA used as material had been derived from T cells, B-cell-depleted T cells, or PBMCs.

Profiling relied on immunoSEQ multiplex PCR, and the TCRdb table lists in-frame clones only, not all of them. The table includes approximately 200,000 clones, roughly nine tenths detected once. V trimming: 3 bases; J trimming: 3 bases; junction bases outside the gene matches: 4. CDR1 LGHDT and CDR2 YNNKEL come from the germline V gene (reference sequence). The CDR3 extends over 15 amino acids. Sequenced input: PBMCs or T cells enriched from blood (not recorded which). V is TRBV3-1 (or the pseudogene TRBV3-2) and J is TRBJ2-2, with 7 bases fitting TRBD1. This TCR came from a woman aged 18-30 years in a cohort exposed to, infected with or recovered from COVID-19 (not recorded which). The CDR3 bases are TGTGCCAGCAGCCATACCGGGACAGACACCGGGGAGCTGTTTTTT. Translated: CASSHTGTDTGELFF.